This entry concerns a single T cell receptor beta chain. Other DNA sequences from this sample encode an identical CDR3 as well. In the original analysis: ImmunoSEQ junction-only sequences lacked quality scores, so their filtering differed. TCRdb's table, derived via immunoSEQ multiplex PCR, lists solely in-frame clones and lacks some. V and J calls and clone size are copied from that table; D and trimming were computed from the DNA. The sample yields about 2.1 million clones, more than 85% seen once. This CDR3 has 15 residues. Losses at the gene ends were 4 bases for V and 1 base for J; bases not matched to a gene: 3. Per the germline V gene, CDR1 is PRHDT and CDR2 is FYEKMQ (reference sequence). This record belongs to a study of shared clonotypes between healthy human individuals. Naive CD8 isolation took CD45RO-negative cells positively selected for CCR7 and excluded terminally differentiated effector memory CD45RA+ cells.

This receptor was obtained from a man between 18 and 29 years old in good health. Some clones in this sample may be carry-over from other donors' samples. The V and J genes are TRBV13 and TRBJ2-3; TRBD2 matches at 9 bases. Sequencing used naive CD8+ T cells from PBMCs. The CDR3 bases are TGTGCCAGCAGCTCGAGGACTAGCGGCACAGATACGCAGTATTTT. The encoded protein is CASSSRTSGTDTQYF.